Sequencing of this T cell receptor (beta chain) was carried out in a study of T cells in Graves' hyperthyroidism and ophthalmopathy. Notes on this clonotype: Its target is not known.

RNA transcripts yielded amplified TCR beta CDR3 regions. An initial round of RT-PCR targeting the TCR CDR3 relied on the HTBI primer set. TCRdb itself ran the multiplex PCR reads through MiXCR, one entry per CDR3 protein. The sample shows 540,000 or so distinct CDR3 sequences, 46% of them seen only once. The CDR3 extends over 15 amino acids. V lost 2 bases and J lost 2, with 9 bases in between. Criteria for exclusion of patients were uncontrolled infection, other autoimmune disease, pregnancy or lactation. Clinical symptoms, serum thyroxine, TRAb, thyroid ultrasound and orbital computed tomography established diagnosis. Overall study findings and caveats: Blood also held most thyroid clonotypes expanded beyond 0.001. Ophthalmopathy and stable hyperthyroidism were separated by a 13 V-J model.

The sequence was obtained from an adult woman with Graves' disease, either hyperthyroidism or ophthalmopathy (not recorded which). The sample was peripheral blood or thyroid tissue (not recorded which). The chain recombines TRBV12-3 or TRBV12-4 with TRBJ2-2; possibly TRBD1 or TRBD2 for D (5 bases each). The CDR3 nucleotides are TGTGCCAGCAGTTTATCCAGGGACAACACCGGGGAGCTGTTTTTT. It codes for CASSLSRDNTGELFF.